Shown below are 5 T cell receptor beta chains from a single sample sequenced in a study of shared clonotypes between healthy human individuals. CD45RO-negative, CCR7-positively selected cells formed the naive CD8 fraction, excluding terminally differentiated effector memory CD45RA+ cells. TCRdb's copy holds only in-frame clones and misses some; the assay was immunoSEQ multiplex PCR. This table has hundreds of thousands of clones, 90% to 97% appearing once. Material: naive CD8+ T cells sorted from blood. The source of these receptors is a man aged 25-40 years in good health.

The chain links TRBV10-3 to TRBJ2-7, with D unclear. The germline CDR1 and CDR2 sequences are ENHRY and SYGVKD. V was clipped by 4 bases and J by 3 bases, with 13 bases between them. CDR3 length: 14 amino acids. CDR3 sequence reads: CAISADSVVYEQYF. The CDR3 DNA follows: TGTGCCATCAGTGCAGATTCAGTGGTCTACGAGCAGTACTTC.

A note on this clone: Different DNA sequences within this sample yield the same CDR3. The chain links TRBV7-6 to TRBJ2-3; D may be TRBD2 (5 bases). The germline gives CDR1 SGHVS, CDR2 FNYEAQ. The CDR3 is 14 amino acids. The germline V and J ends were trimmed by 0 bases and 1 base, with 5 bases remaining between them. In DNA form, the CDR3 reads TGTGCCAGCAGCTTAGCCGGGGGCACAGATACGCAGTATTTT. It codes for CASSLAGGTDTQYF.

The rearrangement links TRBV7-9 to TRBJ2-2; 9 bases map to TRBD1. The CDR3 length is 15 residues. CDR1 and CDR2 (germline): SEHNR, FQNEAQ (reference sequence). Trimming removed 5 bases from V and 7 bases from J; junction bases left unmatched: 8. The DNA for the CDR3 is TGTGCCAGCAGCCCCCCGGGACAGGGAGTCGGGGAGCTGTTTTTT. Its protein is CASSPPGQGVGELFF.

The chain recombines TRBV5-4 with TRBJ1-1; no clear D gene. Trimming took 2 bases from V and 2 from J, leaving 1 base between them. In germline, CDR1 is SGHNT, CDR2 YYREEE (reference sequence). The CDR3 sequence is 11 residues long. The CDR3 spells CASSFNTEAFF. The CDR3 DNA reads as TGTGCCAGCAGCTTTAACACTGAAGCTTTCTTT.

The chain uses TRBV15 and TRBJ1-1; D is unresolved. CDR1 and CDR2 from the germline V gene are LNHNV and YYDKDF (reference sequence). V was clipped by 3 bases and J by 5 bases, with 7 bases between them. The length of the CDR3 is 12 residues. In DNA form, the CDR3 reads TGTGCCACCAGCAGTAGGTGGACTGAAGCTTTCTTT. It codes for CATSSRWTEAFF.